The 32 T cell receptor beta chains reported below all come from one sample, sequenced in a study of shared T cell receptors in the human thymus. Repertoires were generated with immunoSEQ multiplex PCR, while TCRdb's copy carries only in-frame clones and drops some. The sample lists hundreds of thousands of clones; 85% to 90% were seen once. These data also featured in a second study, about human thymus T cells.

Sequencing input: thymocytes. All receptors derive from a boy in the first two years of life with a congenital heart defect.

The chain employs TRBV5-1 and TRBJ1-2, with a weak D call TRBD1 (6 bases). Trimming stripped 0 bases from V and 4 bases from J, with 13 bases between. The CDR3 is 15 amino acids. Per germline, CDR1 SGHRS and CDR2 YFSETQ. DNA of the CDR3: TGCGCCAGCAGCTTGGTTCGCCAGGGGAGCTATGGCTACACCTTC. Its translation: CASSLVRQGSYGYTF. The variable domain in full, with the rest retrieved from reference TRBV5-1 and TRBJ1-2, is KAGVTQTPRYLIKTRGQQVTLSCSPISGHRSVSWYQQTPGQGLQFLFEYFSETQRNKGNFPGRFSGRQFSNSRSEMNVSTLELGDSALYLCASSLVRQGSYGYTFGSGTRLTVV.

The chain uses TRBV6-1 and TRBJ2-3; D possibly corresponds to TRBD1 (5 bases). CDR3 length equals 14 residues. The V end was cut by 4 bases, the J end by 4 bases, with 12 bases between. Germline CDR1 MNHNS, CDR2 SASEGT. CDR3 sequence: CASSAAGLADTQYF. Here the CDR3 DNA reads TGTGCCAGCAGTGCTGCAGGGCTCGCAGATACGCAGTATTTT.

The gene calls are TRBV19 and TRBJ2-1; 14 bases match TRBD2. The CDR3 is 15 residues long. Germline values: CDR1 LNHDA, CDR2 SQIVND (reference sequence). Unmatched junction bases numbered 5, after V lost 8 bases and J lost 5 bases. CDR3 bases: TGTGCCAGTCGACTAGCGGGAGGGGGGAACAATGAGCAGTTCTTC. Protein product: CASRLAGGGNNEQFF.

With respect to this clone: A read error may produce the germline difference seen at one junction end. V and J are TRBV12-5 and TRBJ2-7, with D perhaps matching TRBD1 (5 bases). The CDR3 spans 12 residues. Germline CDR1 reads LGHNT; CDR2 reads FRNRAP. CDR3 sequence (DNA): TGTGCTAGTGGTTTGAGGATGACGGACAAGGGATTC. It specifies CASGLRMTDKGF.

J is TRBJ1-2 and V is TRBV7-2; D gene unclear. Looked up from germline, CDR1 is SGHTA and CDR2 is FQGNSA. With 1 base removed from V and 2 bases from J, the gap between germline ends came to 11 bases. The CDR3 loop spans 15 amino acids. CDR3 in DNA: TGTGCCAGCAGCTTAGAACATTCATCGAACTATGGCTACACCTTC. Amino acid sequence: CASSLEHSSNYGYTF.

CDR3 sequence reads: CASSLASGTRGTDTQYF. The CDR3 DNA is TGCGCCAGCAGCTTGGCTAGCGGGACACGAGGCACAGATACGCAGTATTTT. The chain carries TRBV5-1 and TRBJ2-3; 9 bases fit TRBD2. CDR3 length equals 17 residues. Germline assignment: CDR1 SGHRS and CDR2 YFSETQ. V lost 0 bases to trimming and J lost 1 base; unmatched junction nucleotides: 6. Based on the CDR3 plus reference TRBV5-1 and TRBJ2-3, the full variable domain is KAGVTQTPRYLIKTRGQQVTLSCSPISGHRSVSWYQQTPGQGLQFLFEYFSETQRNKGNFPGRFSGRQFSNSRSEMNVSTLELGDSALYLCASSLASGTRGTDTQYFGPGTRLTVL.

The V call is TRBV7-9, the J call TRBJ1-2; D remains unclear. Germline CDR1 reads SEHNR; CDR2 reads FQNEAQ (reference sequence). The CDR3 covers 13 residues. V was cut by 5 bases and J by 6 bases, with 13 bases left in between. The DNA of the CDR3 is TGTGCCAGCAGCAGAGTCGGGGAAAATGGCTACACCTTC. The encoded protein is CASSRVGENGYTF.

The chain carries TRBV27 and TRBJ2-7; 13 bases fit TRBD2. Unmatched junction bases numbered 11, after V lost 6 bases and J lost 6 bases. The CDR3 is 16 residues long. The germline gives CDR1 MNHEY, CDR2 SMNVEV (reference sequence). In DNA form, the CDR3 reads TGTGCCAGCAGACTCACCGGGACTAGCGGGGCGGGCGAGCAGTACTTC. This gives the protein CASRLTGTSGAGEQYF.

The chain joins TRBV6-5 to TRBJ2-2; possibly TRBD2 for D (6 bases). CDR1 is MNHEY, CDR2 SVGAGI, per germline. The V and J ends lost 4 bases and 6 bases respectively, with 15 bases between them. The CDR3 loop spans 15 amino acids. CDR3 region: CASSCTGGVAGELFF. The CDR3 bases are TGTGCCAGCAGTTGCACTGGAGGGGTGGCCGGGGAGCTGTTTTTT.

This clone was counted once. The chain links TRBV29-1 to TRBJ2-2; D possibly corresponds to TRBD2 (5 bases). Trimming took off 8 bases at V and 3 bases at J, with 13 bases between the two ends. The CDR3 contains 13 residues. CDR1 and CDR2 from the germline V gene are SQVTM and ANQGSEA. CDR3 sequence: CSFWERDTGELFF. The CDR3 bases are TGCAGCTTTTGGGAGAGGGACACCGGGGAGCTGTTTTTT.

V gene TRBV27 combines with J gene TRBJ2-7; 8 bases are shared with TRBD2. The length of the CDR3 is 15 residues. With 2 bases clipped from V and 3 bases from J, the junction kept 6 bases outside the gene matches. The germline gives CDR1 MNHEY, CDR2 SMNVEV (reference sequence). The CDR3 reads CASSLSGSDRYEQYF. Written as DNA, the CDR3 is TGTGCCAGCAGTTTAAGCGGGAGTGACCGCTACGAGCAGTACTTC.

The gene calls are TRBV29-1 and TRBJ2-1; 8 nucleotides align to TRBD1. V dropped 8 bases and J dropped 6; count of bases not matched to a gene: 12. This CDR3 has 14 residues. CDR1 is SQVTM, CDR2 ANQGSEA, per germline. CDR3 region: CSTKDRVGINEQFF. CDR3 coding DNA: TGCAGCACGAAGGACAGGGTTGGGATCAATGAGCAGTTCTTC.

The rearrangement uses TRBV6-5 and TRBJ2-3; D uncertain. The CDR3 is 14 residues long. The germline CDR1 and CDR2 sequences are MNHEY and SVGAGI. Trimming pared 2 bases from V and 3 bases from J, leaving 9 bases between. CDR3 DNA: TGTGCCAGCAGTTACCGTCGGAGTACAGATACGCAGTATTTT. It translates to CASSYRRSTDTQYF.

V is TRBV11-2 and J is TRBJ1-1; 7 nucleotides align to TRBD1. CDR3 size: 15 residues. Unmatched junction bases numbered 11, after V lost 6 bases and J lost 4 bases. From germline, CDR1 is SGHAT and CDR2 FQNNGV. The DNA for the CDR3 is TGTGCCAGCAGAAAAATCGACAGGGCGGGCACTGAAGCTTTCTTT. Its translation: CASRKIDRAGTEAFF. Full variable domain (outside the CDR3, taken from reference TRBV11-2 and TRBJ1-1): EAGVAQSPRYKIIEKRQSVAFWCNPISGHATLYWYQQILGQGPKLLIQFQNNGVVDDSQLPKDRFSAERLKGVDSTLKIQPAKLEDSAVYLCASRKIDRAGTEAFFGQGTRLTVV.

The CDR3 region is CASSHTIQYREGRGDTQYF. As DNA, the CDR3 is TGCGCCAGCAGCCATACCATTCAATACCGGGAGGGCCGGGGAGATACGCAGTATTTT. This chain links TRBV4-3 with TRBJ2-3; 8 bases fit TRBD2. Germline values: CDR1 LGHNA, CDR2 YSLEER. The CDR3 runs 19 residues. With V trimmed by 3 bases and J by 5 bases, 19 bases remained unmatched.

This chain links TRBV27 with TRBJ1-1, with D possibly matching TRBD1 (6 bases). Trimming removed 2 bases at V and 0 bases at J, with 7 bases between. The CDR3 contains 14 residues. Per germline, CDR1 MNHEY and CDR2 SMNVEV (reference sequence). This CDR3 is CASSLRTVNTEAFF. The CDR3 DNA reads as TGTGCCAGCAGTTTAAGGACAGTGAACACTGAAGCTTTCTTT.

The CDR3 DNA follows: TGCGCCAGCAGCCGACAGGAGGCCCTTGGGAACACTGAAGCTTTCTTT. This translates into CASSRQEALGNTEAFF. V gene TRBV4-1 combines with J gene TRBJ1-1, with D possibly matching TRBD1 (6 bases). The CDR3 sequence is 16 residues long. Looked up from germline, CDR1 is MGHRA and CDR2 is YSYEKL. V lost 4 bases and J 1 base, leaving 16 bases between the germline ends.

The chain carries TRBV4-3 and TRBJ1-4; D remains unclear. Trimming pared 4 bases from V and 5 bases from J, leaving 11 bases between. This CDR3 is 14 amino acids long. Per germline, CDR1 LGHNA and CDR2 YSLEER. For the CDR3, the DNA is TGCGCCAGCAGCCCCCCGGGGTTAAATGAAAAACTGTTTTTT. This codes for CASSPPGLNEKLFF.

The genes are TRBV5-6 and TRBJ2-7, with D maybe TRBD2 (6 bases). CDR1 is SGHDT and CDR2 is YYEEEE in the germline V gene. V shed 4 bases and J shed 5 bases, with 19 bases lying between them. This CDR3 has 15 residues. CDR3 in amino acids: CASSPPGTPWHEQYF. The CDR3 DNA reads TGTGCCAGCAGCCCGCCAGGGACTCCTTGGCACGAGCAGTACTTC.

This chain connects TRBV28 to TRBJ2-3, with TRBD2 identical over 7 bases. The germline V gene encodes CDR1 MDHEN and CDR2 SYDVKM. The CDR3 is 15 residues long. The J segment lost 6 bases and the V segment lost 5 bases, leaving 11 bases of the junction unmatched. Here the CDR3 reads CASSGRGYRWDTQYF. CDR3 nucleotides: TGTGCCAGCAGTGGGAGGGGCTACCGCTGGGATACGCAGTATTTT.

CDR3 in amino acids: CASSLPTTGTQYF. The CDR3, as DNA: TGTGCCAGCAGCTTGCCGACAACCGGGACCCAGTACTTC. The chain is built from TRBV5-6 and TRBJ2-5, with D unresolved. The CDR3 extends over 13 amino acids. V dropped 1 base and J dropped 7 bases, with 11 bases sitting between them. Germline V lookup: CDR1 SGHDT, CDR2 YYEEEE.

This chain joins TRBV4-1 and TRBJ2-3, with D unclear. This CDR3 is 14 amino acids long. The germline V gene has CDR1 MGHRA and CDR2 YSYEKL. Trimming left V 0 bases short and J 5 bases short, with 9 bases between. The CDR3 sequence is CASSQDSSGDTQYF. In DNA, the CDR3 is TGCGCCAGCAGCCAAGATTCGTCGGGAGATACGCAGTATTTT.

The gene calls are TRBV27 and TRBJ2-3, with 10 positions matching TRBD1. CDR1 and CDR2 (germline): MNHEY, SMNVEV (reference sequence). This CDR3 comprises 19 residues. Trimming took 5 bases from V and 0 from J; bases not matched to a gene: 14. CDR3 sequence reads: CASSPWDRGGGRSTDTQYF. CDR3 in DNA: TGTGCCAGCAGTCCGTGGGACAGGGGAGGCGGGAGAAGCACAGATACGCAGTATTTT.

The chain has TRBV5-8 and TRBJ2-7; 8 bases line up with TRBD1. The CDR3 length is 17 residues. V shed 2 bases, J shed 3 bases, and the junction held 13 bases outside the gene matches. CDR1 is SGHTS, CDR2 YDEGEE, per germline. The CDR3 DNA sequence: TGTGCCAGCAGCTTTACCGCAGCCGGGACAGGTTTCTACGAGCAGTACTTC. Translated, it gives CASSFTAAGTGFYEQYF.

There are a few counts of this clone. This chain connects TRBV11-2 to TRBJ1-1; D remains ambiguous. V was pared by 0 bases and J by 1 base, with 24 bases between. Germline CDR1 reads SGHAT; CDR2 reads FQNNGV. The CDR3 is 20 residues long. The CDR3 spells CASSLDGCKGREWQNTEAFF. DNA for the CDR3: TGTGCCAGCAGCTTAGATGGCTGTAAAGGACGGGAGTGGCAGAACACTGAAGCTTTCTTT.

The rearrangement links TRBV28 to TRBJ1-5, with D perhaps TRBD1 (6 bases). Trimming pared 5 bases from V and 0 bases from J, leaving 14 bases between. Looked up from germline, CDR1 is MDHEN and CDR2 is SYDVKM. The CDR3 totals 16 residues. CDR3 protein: CASSNSDSSSNQPQHF. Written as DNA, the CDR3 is TGTGCCAGCAGTAATTCGGACAGCTCTAGCAATCAGCCCCAGCATTTT.

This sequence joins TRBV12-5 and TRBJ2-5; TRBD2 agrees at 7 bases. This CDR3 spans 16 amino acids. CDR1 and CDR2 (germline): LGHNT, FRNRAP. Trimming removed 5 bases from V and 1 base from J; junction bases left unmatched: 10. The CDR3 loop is CASGGGGLAVQETQYF. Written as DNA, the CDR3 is TGTGCTAGTGGTGGGGGAGGGCTAGCGGTCCAAGAGACCCAGTACTTC.

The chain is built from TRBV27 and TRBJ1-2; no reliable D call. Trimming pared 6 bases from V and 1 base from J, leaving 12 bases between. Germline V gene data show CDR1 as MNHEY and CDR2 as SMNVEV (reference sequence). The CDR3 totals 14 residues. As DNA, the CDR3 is TGTGCCAGCAGCTCCATCGCGCTTAACTATGGCTACACCTTC. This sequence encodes CASSSIALNYGYTF.

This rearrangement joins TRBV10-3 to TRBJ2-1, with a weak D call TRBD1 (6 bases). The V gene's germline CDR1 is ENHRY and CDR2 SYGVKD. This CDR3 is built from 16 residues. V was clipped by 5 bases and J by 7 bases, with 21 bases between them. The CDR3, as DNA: TGTGCCATCAGTTCCAGAGGGGAGAGGGGACAAAATGAGCAGTTCTTC. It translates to CAISSRGERGQNEQFF.

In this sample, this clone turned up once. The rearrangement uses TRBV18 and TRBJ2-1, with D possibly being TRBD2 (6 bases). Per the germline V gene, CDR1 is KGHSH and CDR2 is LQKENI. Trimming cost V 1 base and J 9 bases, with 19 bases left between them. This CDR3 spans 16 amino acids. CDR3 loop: CASSPRVRRAEGEQFF. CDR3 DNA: TGTGCCAGCTCACCACGAGTGAGGAGGGCCGAGGGTGAGCAGTTCTTC.

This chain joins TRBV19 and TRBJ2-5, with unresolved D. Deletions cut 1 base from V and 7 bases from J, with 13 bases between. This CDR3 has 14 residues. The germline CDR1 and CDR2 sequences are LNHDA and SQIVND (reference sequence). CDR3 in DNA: TGTGCCAGTAGTATAGGTCCACAGATAGGGACCCAGTACTTC. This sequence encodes CASSIGPQIGTQYF.

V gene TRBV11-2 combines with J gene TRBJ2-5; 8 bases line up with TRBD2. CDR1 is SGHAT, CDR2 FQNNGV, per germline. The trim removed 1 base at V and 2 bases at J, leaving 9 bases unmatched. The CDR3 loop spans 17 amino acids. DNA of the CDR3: TGTGCCAGCAGCTTAGTGTCAACTAGCGGAGAACAAGAGACCCAGTACTTC. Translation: CASSLVSTSGEQETQYF.